These 21 T cell receptor beta chains came from one sample sequenced in a study of blood T cell repertoires in COVID-19. Sequencing was performed with immunoSEQ multiplex PCR; in TCRdb, only in-frame clones are kept and a portion is missing. The sample lists about 210,000 clones, roughly nine tenths occurring once. Sequenced material: peripheral blood. The receptors stem from a man aged 25 to 45 with acute or convalescent COVID-19.

This chain connects TRBV2 to TRBJ2-1, with unresolved D. The germline V and J ends were trimmed by 5 bases and 9 bases, with 11 bases remaining between them. Germline CDR1 is SNHLY and CDR2 is FYNNEI. CDR3 length: 12 amino acids. The DNA of the CDR3 is TGTGCCAGCAGTAGCGCACAACCTGAGCAGTTCTTC. Translation gives CASSSAQPEQFF.

The rearrangement links TRBV5-1 to TRBJ2-3; weak D call: TRBD2 (6 bases). There are 17 residues in the CDR3. V was shortened by 4 bases and J by 0 bases, with 18 bases between the two germline ends. From germline, CDR1 is SGHRS and CDR2 YFSETQ. CDR3 nucleotides: TGCGCCAGCAGCCGCGGGATCTCTGAATCTAGCACAGATACGCAGTATTTT. This codes for CASSRGISESSTDTQYF.

The rearrangement joins TRBV27 to TRBJ2-1, with D unclear. This CDR3 spans 12 amino acids. From germline, CDR1 is MNHEY and CDR2 SMNVEV (reference sequence). V was cut by 4 bases and J by 13 bases, with 14 bases left in between. The DNA for the CDR3 is TGTGCCAGCAGTTCACCGCCAGCGCTACAGTTCTTC. As protein: CASSSPPALQFF.

The chain is built from TRBV5-1 and TRBJ2-1; 13 positions match TRBD2. The junction had 10 bases not matched to a gene; V was cut back by 0 bases and J by 7 bases. The CDR3 sequence is 18 residues long. Germline CDR1 SGHRS, CDR2 YFSETQ. Here the CDR3 reads CASSLEGLAGLGRNEQFF. CDR3 sequence (DNA): TGCGCCAGCAGCTTGGAGGGACTAGCGGGGCTAGGGAGGAATGAGCAGTTCTTC.

This clone came up a few times. V and J are TRBV7-3 and TRBJ2-2, with 7 bases lining up with TRBD2. Losses at the gene ends were 5 bases for V and 4 bases for J; bases not matched to a gene: 10. Germline loops: CDR1 SGHTA, CDR2 FQGTGA. This CDR3 is 16 amino acids long. CDR3 bases: TGTGCCAGCAGCCGGTCCGAGCGGGGATCCACCGGGGAGCTGTTTTTT. It encodes CASSRSERGSTGELFF.

In the case of this clone: Germline and junction disagree at one end, which may indicate a read error. The CDR3 protein is CASSQDLRPSF. The CDR3 DNA is TGTGCCAGCAGCCAAGATCTTCGCCCGAGTTTT. This sequence joins TRBV14 and TRBJ1-1; no clear D gene. This CDR3 is built from 11 residues. Germline V gives CDR1 SGHDN, CDR2 FVKESK. The full variable domain, rest sourced from reference TRBV14 and TRBJ1-1, is EAGVTQFPSHSVIEKGQTVTLRCDPISGHDNLYWYRRVMGKEIKFLLHFVKESKQDESGMPNNRFLAERTGGTYSTLKVQPAELEDSGVYFCASSQDLRPSFGQGTRLTVV.

The chain joins TRBV3-1 (or the pseudogene TRBV3-2) to TRBJ2-1; D unresolved. V lost 3 bases and J lost 1, with 10 bases in between. CDR1 and CDR2 from the germline V gene are LGHDT and YNNKEL (reference sequence). CDR3 size: 15 residues. The CDR3 loop is CASSHGTTSYNEQFF. DNA for the CDR3: TGTGCCAGCAGCCACGGTACTACTTCCTACAATGAGCAGTTCTTC.

With respect to this clone: Compared with germline, one end of the junction differs, possibly owing to a read error. This chain uses TRBV7-7 with TRBJ2-7, with 8 bases lining up with TRBD1. The germline CDR1 and CDR2 sequences are SSHAT and FNYEAQ (reference sequence). This CDR3 spans 15 amino acids. The CDR3 DNA follows: TGTGCTAGCAGCTTAGCTGCAGGGGGCGAGTACGAGCAGTACTTC. This gives the protein CASSLAAGGEYEQYF. Supplemented by reference TRBV7-7 and TRBJ2-7, the full variable domain reads GAGVSQSPRYKVTKRGQDVTLRCDPISSHATLYWYQQALGQGPEFLTYFNYEAQPDKSGLPSDRFSAERPEGSISTLTIQRTEQRDSAMYRCASSLAAGGEYEQYFGPGTRLTVT.

The chain employs TRBV27 and TRBJ2-7; 7 nucleotides align to TRBD1. The germline V gene has CDR1 MNHEY and CDR2 SMNVEV (reference sequence). There are 14 residues in the CDR3. V gave up 5 bases and J gave up 2 bases; unmatched junction bases: 6. The CDR3: CASSPTGATYEQYF. DNA of the CDR3: TGTGCCAGCAGTCCTACAGGGGCGACCTACGAGCAGTACTTC.

The chain combines TRBV28 with TRBJ2-7; 10 nucleotides align to TRBD2. This CDR3 is built from 16 residues. Unmatched junction bases numbered 5, after V lost 3 bases and J lost 0 bases. Germline CDR1 and CDR2: MDHEN and SYDVKM. CDR3 in DNA: TGTGCCAGCAGTTTCTCACTAGCGGGGCTCTCCTACGAGCAGTACTTC. Translation: CASSFSLAGLSYEQYF.

The CDR3 DNA is TGCGCCAGCAGCGTGGGGACATCCGGCTACACCTTC. As protein: CASSVGTSGYTF. The chain has TRBV5-1 and TRBJ1-2, with TRBD1 as a possible D gene (6 bases). V lost 4 bases, J lost 8 bases, and 12 bases lay in between. The CDR3 contains 12 residues. CDR1 SGHRS and CDR2 YFSETQ come from the germline V gene.

The CDR3 DNA reads TGTGCCAGCAGCTCCCATCTTTCTAGGGGGAACGAGCAGTACTTC. Translating it yields CASSSHLSRGNEQYF. The rearrangement uses TRBV11-1 and TRBJ2-7; a weak D match, TRBD1 (6 bases). Trimming took off 4 bases at V and 5 bases at J, with 18 bases between the two ends. Germline values: CDR1 SGHAT, CDR2 FQDESV (reference sequence). This CDR3 has 15 residues.

This clone was found once. The rearrangement uses TRBV2 and TRBJ2-7, with 7 bases matching TRBD2. The germline gives CDR1 SNHLY, CDR2 FYNNEI. Trimming cost V 8 bases and J 2 bases; bases outside gene matches: 12. The CDR3 consists of 15 residues. The CDR3 DNA reads as TGTGCCAGCCTCTTGCAGGCTAGCGGTCCCTACGAGCAGTACTTC. Its translation is CASLLQASGPYEQYF.

This chain joins TRBV5-1 and TRBJ1-1; TRBD1 is a possible D gene (5 bases). The CDR3 length is 14 residues. CDR1 SGHRS and CDR2 YFSETQ come from the germline V gene. Trimming removed 3 bases from V and 4 bases from J, with 13 bases in between. CDR3 sequence: CASSWTGGSTEAFF. CDR3 bases: TGCGCCAGCAGCTGGACGGGGGGTTCCACTGAAGCTTTCTTT.

This clone turned up a few times. The rearrangement uses TRBV19 and TRBJ2-2; 7 bases are shared with TRBD2. CDR3 length equals 16 residues. Trimming cost V 2 bases and J 7 bases; bases outside gene matches: 10. The V gene's germline CDR1 is LNHDA and CDR2 SQIVND (reference sequence). In DNA, the CDR3 is TGTGCCAGTAGTATACTCGCAACGGGAGGAGTCGGGGAGCTGTTTTTT. Amino acid sequence: CASSILATGGVGELFF.

This chain links TRBV7-8 with TRBJ2-1; 11 positions agree with TRBD1. The V segment lost 2 bases and the J segment 7 bases; nucleotides outside the gene matches: 7. The CDR3 runs 16 residues. CDR1 and CDR2 from the germline V gene are SGHVS and FQNEAQ. The CDR3 nucleotides read TGTGCCAGCAGCTTAATAGGACAGGGGGCGCGTAATGAGCAGTTCTTC. Translating gives CASSLIGQGARNEQFF.

This sequence joins TRBV9 and TRBJ2-2; the match to TRBD1 covers 8 bases. After removal of 0 bases from V and 6 bases from J, the junction contained 7 bases not matched to a gene. This CDR3 comprises 16 residues. Germline assignment: CDR1 SGDLS and CDR2 YYNGEE. Here the CDR3 reads CASSVDRTGIAGELFF. Here the CDR3 DNA reads TGTGCCAGCAGCGTAGACCGGACAGGGATTGCCGGGGAGCTGTTTTTT.

This chain connects TRBV10-3 to TRBJ2-3, with 8 nucleotides matching TRBD1. Germline V gene sequence: CDR1 ENHRY, CDR2 SYGVKD. The CDR3 runs 14 residues. V was clipped by 1 base and J by 7 bases; unmatched bases: 4. CDR3: CAISEWQGAHTQYF. The CDR3 region has the DNA TGTGCCATCAGTGAGTGGCAGGGGGCTCATACGCAGTATTTT.

This rearrangement joins TRBV7-9 to TRBJ2-5; the D is unclear. The CDR3 length is 12 residues. The V and J ends lost 2 bases and 5 bases respectively, with 6 bases between them. Germline V lookup: CDR1 SEHNR, CDR2 FQNEAQ (reference sequence). Here the CDR3 DNA reads TGTGCCAGCAGCTTATTCGGTGAGACCCAGTACTTC. It specifies CASSLFGETQYF.

The gene calls are TRBV12-3 or TRBV12-4 and TRBJ2-7; weak D call: TRBD2 (5 bases). V was cut by 6 bases and J by 0 bases, with 9 bases left in between. This CDR3 comprises 13 residues. DNA for the CDR3: TGTGCCAGCAGCCCCGGGGACTCCTACGAGCAGTACTTC. Protein sequence: CASSPGDSYEQYF.

The V call is TRBV5-1, the J call TRBJ1-1, with D possibly TRBD1 on 6 matching bases. The CDR3 totals 15 residues. Deletions cut 0 bases from V and 5 bases from J, with 14 bases between. Germline V CDR1 and CDR2: SGHRS, YFSETQ. For the CDR3, the DNA is TGCGCCAGCAGCTTGGGGCAGGGGCGCGGGACTGAAGCTTTCTTT. Translating it yields CASSLGQGRGTEAFF.